The 23 T cell receptor beta chains reported below all come from one sample, sequenced in a study of T cell responses to AZD1222 COVID-19 vaccine. Sequenced by immunoSEQ multiplex PCR; TCRdb stores in-frame clones only, minus some. The sample records tens of thousands of clones, approximately 88% being singletons. The material sequenced was peripheral blood, taken on day 0 of AZD1222 vaccination. The receptor source for this set is an adult in good health.

V gene TRBV6-1 combines with J gene TRBJ2-6, with D unresolved. CDR3 size: 18 residues. V lost 1 base to trimming and J lost 0 bases, with 13 bases between them. Germline CDR1 reads MNHNS; CDR2 reads SASEGT. CDR3 DNA sequence: TGTGCCAGCAGTGAAGGGGCAGGAGACCACTCTGGGGCCAACGTCCTGACTTTC. Its translation is CASSEGAGDHSGANVLTF.

The sample holds a few counts of this clone. This rearrangement joins TRBV4-1 to TRBJ1-5; D is ambiguous. This CDR3 has 14 amino acids. The germline gives CDR1 MGHRA, CDR2 YSYEKL. V dropped 8 bases and J dropped 4 bases, with 15 bases sitting between them. The CDR3 nucleotides read TGCGCCAGCTCGTTAGGGCAGTCTAATCAGCCCCAGCATTTT. It translates to CASSLGQSNQPQHF.

The sample holds a few counts of this clone. The DNA for the CDR3 is TGCAGTGCTCGACAGGGGTCTGAAGCTTTCTTT. This encodes CSARQGSEAFF. V usage is TRBV20-1 and J usage is TRBJ1-1; 8 bases map to TRBD1. After removal of 5 bases from V and 6 bases from J, the junction contained 2 bases not matched to a gene. The CDR3 is made up of 11 amino acids. CDR1 is DFQATT and CDR2 is SNEGSKA in the germline V gene (reference sequence).

The chain carries TRBV6-1 and TRBJ1-2; 7 bases map to TRBD1. The V and J ends lost 1 base and 4 bases, in that order; junction bases with no gene match: 0. This CDR3 contains 13 residues. Germline assignment: CDR1 MNHNS and CDR2 SASEGT. CDR3 sequence reads: CASSEDRGYGYTF. The CDR3 region has the DNA TGTGCCAGCAGTGAAGACAGGGGCTATGGCTACACCTTC.

The J gene is TRBJ1-4, the V gene TRBV30; D is unclear. The CDR3 spans 12 residues. Germline V gene sequence: CDR1 GTSNPN, CDR2 SVGIG (reference sequence). Trimming took off 3 bases at V and 10 bases at J, with 12 bases between the two ends. As DNA, the CDR3 is TGTGCCTGGAGCCGACCCCTGGGAAAACTGTTTTTT. Amino acids: CAWSRPLGKLFF.

The rearrangement uses TRBV3-1 (or the pseudogene TRBV3-2) and TRBJ1-5; D uncertain. V was trimmed by 0 bases and J by 3 bases, leaving 3 bases between them. Germline CDR1 and CDR2: LGHDT and YNNKEL (reference sequence). The CDR3 is 13 amino acids. Written as DNA, the CDR3 is TGTGCCAGCAGCCAAGATCCCAATCAGCCCCAGCATTTT. This gives the protein CASSQDPNQPQHF.

This rearrangement joins TRBV29-1 to TRBJ2-5, with 9 bases fitting TRBD1. Germline CDR1 is SQVTM and CDR2 is ANQGSEA. J was trimmed by 4 bases and V by 7 bases; bases with no gene match: 7. The CDR3 contains 13 residues. CDR3 in amino acids: CSAWTGEGETQYF. In DNA form, the CDR3 reads TGCAGCGCCTGGACAGGGGAGGGAGAGACCCAGTACTTC.

The chain joins TRBV5-6 to TRBJ2-7, with D perhaps matching TRBD2 (6 bases). With 5 bases removed from V and 5 bases from J, the gap between germline ends came to 8 bases. CDR3 length: 11 residues. CDR1 SGHDT and CDR2 YYEEEE come from the germline V gene. The DNA of the CDR3 is TGTGCCAGCAGGGGGGGTCACGAGCAGTACTTC. Translated: CASRGGHEQYF.

This chain uses TRBV3-1 (or the pseudogene TRBV3-2) with TRBJ2-5; TRBD1 agrees at 7 bases. The CDR3 has 14 amino acids. CDR1 and CDR2 from the germline V gene are LGHDT and YNNKEL (reference sequence). J lost 5 bases, V lost 4 bases, and 7 bases had no gene match. The chain's CDR3 is CASSPRQGRETQYF. As DNA, the CDR3 is TGTGCCAGCAGCCCTAGACAGGGAAGGGAGACCCAGTACTTC.

V gene TRBV5-4 combines with J gene TRBJ2-5; D is perhaps TRBD1 (7 bases). CDR3 size: 14 residues. The V and J ends lost 4 bases and 1 base respectively, with 11 bases between them. Germline V gene data show CDR1 as SGHNT and CDR2 as YYREEE (reference sequence). The CDR3 spells CASSAGQLQETQYF. The CDR3 bases are TGTGCCAGCAGCGCGGGACAGCTCCAAGAGACCCAGTACTTC.

This clone was counted many times. This sequence joins TRBV3-1 (or the pseudogene TRBV3-2) and TRBJ1-2; D remains unclear. CDR3 length: 13 amino acids. CDR1 LGHDT and CDR2 YNNKEL come from the germline V gene (reference sequence). V dropped 3 bases and J dropped 6 bases, with 11 bases sitting between them. CDR3 DNA sequence: TGTGCCAGCAGCCAGGTCTACGGGAATGGCTACACCTTC. Protein: CASSQVYGNGYTF.

V and J are TRBV7-2 and TRBJ1-4; D uncertain. Germline-derived CDR1 and CDR2 are SGHTA and FQGNSA. With 1 base removed from V and 0 bases from J, the gap between germline ends came to 6 bases. The CDR3 totals 15 residues. The CDR3 sequence is CASSLGRTTNEKLFF. The CDR3, as DNA: TGTGCCAGCAGCTTAGGCAGAACAACTAATGAAAAACTGTTTTTT.

The rearrangement joins TRBV12-3 or TRBV12-4 to TRBJ1-5; possible D gene TRBD1, 5 bases. The CDR3 length is 13 residues. Between the trimmed V and J ends, which lost 7 bases and 6 bases, there was a span of 13 bases. This chain's CDR3 is CASTLRVSQPQHF. Written as DNA, the CDR3 is TGTGCCAGCACCCTCAGGGTCAGTCAGCCCCAGCATTTT.

The gene calls are TRBV4-1 and TRBJ1-4; D is unclear. The germline V gene has CDR1 MGHRA and CDR2 YSYEKL. This CDR3 region has 13 residues. V dropped 4 bases and J dropped 11 bases, with 14 bases sitting between them. CDR3 nucleotides: TGCGCCAGCAGCCCAGAATGGGATGGGAAACTGTTTTTT. It translates to CASSPEWDGKLFF.

This clone was seen only once. The chain couples TRBV25-1 to TRBJ1-1, with D perhaps TRBD1 (5 bases). The CDR3 runs 13 residues. V dropped 5 bases and J dropped 5 bases, with 12 bases sitting between them. CDR1 is MGHDK and CDR2 is SYGVNS in the germline V gene. This CDR3 reads CASSSDRRTEAFF. The CDR3 coding sequence is TGTGCCAGCAGTTCCGACAGAAGAACTGAAGCTTTCTTT.

The chain carries TRBV27 and TRBJ1-5, with 8 bases fitting TRBD1. The CDR3 has 15 residues. Germline CDR1 reads MNHEY; CDR2 reads SMNVEV (reference sequence). After removal of 6 bases from V and 3 bases from J, the junction contained 7 bases not matched to a gene. DNA of the CDR3: TGTGCCAGCAGCCCGACAGGGGTCTTCAATCAGCCCCAGCATTTT. The encoded protein is CASSPTGVFNQPQHF.

The V and J genes are TRBV5-4 and TRBJ2-7; 8 bases agree with TRBD1. V gave up 1 base and J gave up 6 bases; unmatched junction bases: 12. Germline V gives CDR1 SGHNT, CDR2 YYREEE (reference sequence). This CDR3 spans 16 amino acids. Written as DNA, the CDR3 is TGTGCCAGCAGCTTGTACCAACAGGGGGTCCAGGGCGAGCAGTACTTC. Amino acids: CASSLYQQGVQGEQYF.

V usage is TRBV19 and J usage is TRBJ2-3, with 7 bases lining up with TRBD2. The CDR3 sequence is 15 residues long. CDR1 and CDR2 from the germline V gene are LNHDA and SQIVND (reference sequence). Unmatched junction bases numbered 1, after V lost 1 base and J lost 0 bases. The CDR3 reads CASSIGGGSTDTQYF. The CDR3 DNA sequence: TGTGCCAGTAGTATAGGGGGAGGGAGCACAGATACGCAGTATTTT.

The chain recombines TRBV6-5 with TRBJ2-7, with D unresolved. From germline, CDR1 is MNHEY and CDR2 SVGAGI. The CDR3 extends over 15 amino acids. V lost 11 bases and J lost 1, with 21 bases in between. CDR3 sequence (DNA): TGTGCCTCCCGTGCCACCAACGGGCTATCCTACGAGCAGTACTTC. Protein sequence: CASRATNGLSYEQYF.

The table lists this clone with a few counts. The J gene is TRBJ2-1, the V gene TRBV27; 8 bases agree with TRBD1. The germline V gene has CDR1 MNHEY and CDR2 SMNVEV (reference sequence). J was trimmed by 5 bases and V by 3 bases; bases with no gene match: 3. This CDR3 is built from 14 residues. Here the CDR3 DNA reads TGTGCCAGCAGTTTCCTGGGACAGGACAATGAGCAGTTCTTC. This sequence encodes CASSFLGQDNEQFF.

A single count supports this clone. The V gene is TRBV6-2 or TRBV6-3, the J gene TRBJ1-1; the D is unclear. Trimming took off 6 bases at V and 0 bases at J, with 11 bases between the two ends. The CDR3 has 14 residues. Germline V lookup: CDR1 MNHEY, CDR2 SVGEGT. CDR3: CASSSLGMNTEAFF. The CDR3 DNA sequence: TGTGCCAGCAGCTCGTTGGGCATGAACACTGAAGCTTTCTTT.

The V and J genes are TRBV2 and TRBJ2-1; tentatively, D is TRBD2 (6 bases). CDR3 length: 15 residues. V shed 3 bases and J shed 4 bases, with 13 bases lying between them. Looked up from germline, CDR1 is SNHLY and CDR2 is FYNNEI. CDR3 nucleotide sequence: TGTGCCAGCAGTGAGAACGGGAGAATGTACAATGAGCAGTTCTTC. Translated, it gives CASSENGRMYNEQFF.

V usage is TRBV20-1 and J usage is TRBJ2-5, with D perhaps being TRBD1 or TRBD2 (5 bases each). CDR3 length: 13 residues. Per the germline V gene, CDR1 is DFQATT and CDR2 is SNEGSKA (reference sequence). Between the trimmed V and J ends, which lost 3 bases and 5 bases, there was a span of 13 bases. The CDR3 DNA reads TGCAGTGCTAGTATGGGGGACGGGGAGACCCAGTACTTC. Translated, it gives CSASMGDGETQYF.